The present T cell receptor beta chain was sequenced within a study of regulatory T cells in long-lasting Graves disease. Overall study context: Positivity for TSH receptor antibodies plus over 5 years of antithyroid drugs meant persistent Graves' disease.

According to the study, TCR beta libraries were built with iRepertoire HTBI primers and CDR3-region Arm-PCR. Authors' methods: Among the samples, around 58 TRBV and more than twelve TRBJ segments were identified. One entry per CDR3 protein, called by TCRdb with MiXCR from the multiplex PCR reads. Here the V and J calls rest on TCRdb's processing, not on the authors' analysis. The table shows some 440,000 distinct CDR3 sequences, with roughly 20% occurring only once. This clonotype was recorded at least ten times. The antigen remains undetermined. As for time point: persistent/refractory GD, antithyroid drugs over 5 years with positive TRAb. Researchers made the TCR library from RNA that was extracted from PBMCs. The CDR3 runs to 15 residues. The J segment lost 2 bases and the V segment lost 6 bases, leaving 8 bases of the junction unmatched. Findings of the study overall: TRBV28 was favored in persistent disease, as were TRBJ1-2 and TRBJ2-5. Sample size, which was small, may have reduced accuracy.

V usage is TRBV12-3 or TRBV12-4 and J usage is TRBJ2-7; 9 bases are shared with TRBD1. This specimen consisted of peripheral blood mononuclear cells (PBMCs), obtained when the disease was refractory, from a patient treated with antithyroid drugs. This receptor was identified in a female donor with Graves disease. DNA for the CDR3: TGTGCCAGCAGCACACCGGGACAGGGCACCTACGAGCAGTACTTC. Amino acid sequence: CASSTPGQGTYEQYF.